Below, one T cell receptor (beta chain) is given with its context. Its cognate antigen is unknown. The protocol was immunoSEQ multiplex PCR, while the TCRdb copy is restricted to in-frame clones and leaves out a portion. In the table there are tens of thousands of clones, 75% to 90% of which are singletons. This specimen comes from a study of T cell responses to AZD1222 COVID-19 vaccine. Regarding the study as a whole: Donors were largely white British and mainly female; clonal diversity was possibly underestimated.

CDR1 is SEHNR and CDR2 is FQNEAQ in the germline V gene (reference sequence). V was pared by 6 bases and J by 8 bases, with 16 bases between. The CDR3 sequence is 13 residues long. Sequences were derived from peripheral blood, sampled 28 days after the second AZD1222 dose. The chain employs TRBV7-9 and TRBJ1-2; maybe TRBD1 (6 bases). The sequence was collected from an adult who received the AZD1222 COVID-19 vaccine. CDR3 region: CASRPAQGRGYTF. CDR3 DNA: TGTGCCAGCAGACCGGCACAGGGACGGGGCTACACCTTC.